The present T cell receptor (beta chain) was sequenced within a study of OX40 agonist ivuxolimab in advanced cancers. Study-level background: With ivuxolimab, an agonistic anti-OX40 (CD134) antibody, patients were treated.

General study findings and limits: Some patients without response likewise showed low normalized clonal expansion.

Using immunoSEQ multiplex PCR, the repertoire was profiled, and TCRdb retains in-frame clones only, with some absent. The table records under 85,000 clones, about 81% of them present only once. Trimming took off 7 bases at V and 6 bases at J, with 15 bases between the two ends. The CDR3 extends over 13 amino acids. The germline gives CDR1 MDHEN, CDR2 SYDVKM. Regarding this clone: Its antigen is undetermined.

V usage is TRBV28 and J usage is TRBJ1-1, with no clear D. The TCR comes from an adult with an advanced solid tumor such as melanoma, head and neck, liver or kidney cancer. The sample was CD4+ or CD8+ T cells sorted from blood, taken in a trial of the OX40 agonist ivuxolimab. Written as DNA, the CDR3 is TGTGCCAGCACCGGGTCCCCCTATCCTGAAGCTTTCTTT. This sequence encodes CASTGSPYPEAFF.